This TCR beta chain was documented in a study of T cells in Graves' hyperthyroidism and ophthalmopathy. Overall study results and limits: Ophthalmopathy stood apart from stable hyperthyroidism in a 13 V-J model. In blood, most of the thyroid clonotypes expanded above 0.001 were also present.

Subjects aged 18 to 65 presented with newly diagnosed hyperthyroidism of less than 2 months' duration. Isolation of PBMCs was performed on around 10 ml fresh peripheral blood. Points on this clonotype: Antigen specificity is unknown.

The CDR3 totals 16 residues. CDR1 is MDHEN, CDR2 SYDVKM, per germline. Unmatched junction bases numbered 15, after V lost 7 bases and J lost 4 bases. The CDR3 regions of TCR beta were amplified from RNA transcripts. The TCR CDR3 first-round RT-PCR relied on the HTBI primer set. TCRdb passed the multiplex PCR reads through MiXCR, listing each CDR3 protein once. In the table there are about 690,000 distinct CDR3 sequences, around 15% of which are singletons. Material: blood. The chain couples TRBV28 to TRBJ1-2; 7 positions match TRBD1. This TCR derives from a man in his fifties or sixties with Graves' hyperthyroidism. The DNA for the CDR3 is TGTGCCAGCACCCGATCTGGGGCGACAGGGCCCTATGGCTACACCTTC. It specifies CASTRSGATGPYGYTF.